This TCR beta chain comes out of a study of shared clonotypes between healthy human individuals. This CDR3 contains 15 residues. V was pared by 4 bases and J by 2 bases, with 13 bases between. The germline CDR1 and CDR2 sequences are SGDLS and YYNGEE. In the original workflow: There were no quality scores in the junction-only immunoSEQ sequences, so filtering differed. Sequencing was performed with immunoSEQ multiplex PCR; in TCRdb, only in-frame clones are kept and a portion is missing. V and J calls and clone size are those listed in that table; D and trimming were worked out from the DNA. The sample gives about half a million clones, more than 75% of which show up once; about 11% is in the top ten. Notes on the study in general: Clonotype sharing among donors, it was expected, would be affected by sequencing depth.

Remarks on this clone: Its antigen is currently unknown.

For unsorted samples, genomic DNA was extracted from tens of millions of PBMCs. The sample taken for sequencing was PBMCs. This TCR was recovered from a woman aged 40 to 55 in good health. Some clones in this sample may be carry-over from other donors' samples. The chain couples TRBV9 to TRBJ1-3; tentative D call: TRBD1 (6 bases). The CDR3 DNA sequence: TGTGCCAGCAGCCCTAGCCGGACAGCTGGAAACACCATATATTTT. Protein sequence: CASSPSRTAGNTIYF. The full variable domain, its missing parts supplied by reference TRBV9 and TRBJ1-3, is DSGVTQTPKHLITATGQRVTLRCSPRSGDLSVYWYQQSLDQGLQFLIQYYNGEERAKGNILERFSAQQFPDLHSELNLSSLELGDSALYFCASSPSRTAGNTIYFGEGSWLTVV.